The sequence of this TCR beta chain was determined in a study of cytomegalovirus exposure and HLA in healthy donors. Points from the study as a whole: Analysis was carried out at a later point, and it linked a missense DCLRE1C variant to TCR beta V- and J-gene trimming.

The PCR was carried out with 60 Vbeta primers and 13 Jbeta primers. Assay: immunoSEQ multiplex PCR; the TCRdb copy retains only in-frame clones and omits some. Here the sample spans 95,000 to 100,000 clones, under 85% being singletons. A word on this clone: What it binds is not known. The same CDR3 also results from other DNA sequences found in this sample.

The V gene lost 1 base and the J gene lost 2 bases, with 6 bases spanning the gap. CDR1 LGHNA and CDR2 YSLEER come from the germline V gene. This CDR3 is 14 amino acids long. The specimen was PBMCs. The rearrangement joins TRBV4-3 to TRBJ1-5; D is ambiguous. The source of this sequence is a man aged 40-49 years in good health and CMV-seronegative. In DNA form, the CDR3 reads TGCGCCAGCAGCCAAGGAGCGGGCAATCAGCCCCAGCATTTT. Its protein is CASSQGAGNQPQHF.